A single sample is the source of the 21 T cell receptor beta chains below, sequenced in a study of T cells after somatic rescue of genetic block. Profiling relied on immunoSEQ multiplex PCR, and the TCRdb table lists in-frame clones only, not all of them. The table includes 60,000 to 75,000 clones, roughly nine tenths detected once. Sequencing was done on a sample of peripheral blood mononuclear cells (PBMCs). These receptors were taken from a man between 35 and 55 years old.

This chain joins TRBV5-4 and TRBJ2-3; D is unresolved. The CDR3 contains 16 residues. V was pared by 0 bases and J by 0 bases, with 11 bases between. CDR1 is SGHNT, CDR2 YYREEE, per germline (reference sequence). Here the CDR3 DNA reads TGTGCCAGCAGCTTGGGGTTACGGCCTAGCACAGATACGCAGTATTTT. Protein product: CASSLGLRPSTDTQYF.

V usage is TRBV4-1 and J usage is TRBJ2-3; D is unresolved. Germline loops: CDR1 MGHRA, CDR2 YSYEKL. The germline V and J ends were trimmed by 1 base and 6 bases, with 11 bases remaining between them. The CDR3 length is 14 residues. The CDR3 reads CASSQGALVDTQYF. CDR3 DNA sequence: TGCGCCAGCAGCCAAGGGGCATTAGTCGATACGCAGTATTTT.

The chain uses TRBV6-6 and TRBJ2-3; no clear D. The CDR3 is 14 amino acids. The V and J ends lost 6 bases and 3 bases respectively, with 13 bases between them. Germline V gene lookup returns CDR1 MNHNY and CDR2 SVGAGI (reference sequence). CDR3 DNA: TGTGCCAGCAGAACCATGTGGGAAACAGATACGCAGTATTTT. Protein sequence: CASRTMWETDTQYF.

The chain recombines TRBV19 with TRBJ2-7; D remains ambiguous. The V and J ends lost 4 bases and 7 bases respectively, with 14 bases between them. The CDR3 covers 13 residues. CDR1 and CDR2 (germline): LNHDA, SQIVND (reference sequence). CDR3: CASSSSGGTEQYF. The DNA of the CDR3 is TGTGCCAGTAGTAGCTCCGGTGGCACAGAGCAGTACTTC. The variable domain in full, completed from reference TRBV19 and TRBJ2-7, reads DGGITQSPKYLFRKEGQNVTLSCEQNLNHDAMYWYRQDPGQGLRLIYYSQIVNDFQKGDIAEGYSVSREKKESFPLTVTSAQKNPTAFYLCASSSSGGTEQYFGPGTRLTVT.

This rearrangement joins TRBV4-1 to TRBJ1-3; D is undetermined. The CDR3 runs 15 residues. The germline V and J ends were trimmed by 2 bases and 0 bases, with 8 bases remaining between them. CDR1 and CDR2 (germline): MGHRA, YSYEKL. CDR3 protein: CASSQNSFSGNTIYF. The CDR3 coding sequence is TGCGCCAGCAGCCAAAACAGTTTCTCTGGAAACACCATATATTTT.

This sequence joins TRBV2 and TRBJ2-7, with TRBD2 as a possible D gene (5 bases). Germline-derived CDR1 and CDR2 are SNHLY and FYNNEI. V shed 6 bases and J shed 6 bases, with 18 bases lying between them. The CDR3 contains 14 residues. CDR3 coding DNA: TGTGCCAGCAGGGGAGACATCTCAGGTGGCGAGCAGTACTTC. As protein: CASRGDISGGEQYF.

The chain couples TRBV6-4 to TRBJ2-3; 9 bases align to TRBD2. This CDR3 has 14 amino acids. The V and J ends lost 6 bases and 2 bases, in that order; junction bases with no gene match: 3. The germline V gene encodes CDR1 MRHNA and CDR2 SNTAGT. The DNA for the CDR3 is TGTGCCAGCAGCCCGGGACTAGCCACAGATACGCAGTATTTT. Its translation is CASSPGLATDTQYF.

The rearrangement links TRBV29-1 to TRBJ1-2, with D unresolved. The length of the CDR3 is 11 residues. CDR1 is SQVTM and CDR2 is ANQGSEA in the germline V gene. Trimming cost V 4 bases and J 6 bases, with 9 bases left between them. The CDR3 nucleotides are TGCAGCGTTGCGGGGAAGGATGGCTACACCTTC. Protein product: CSVAGKDGYTF.

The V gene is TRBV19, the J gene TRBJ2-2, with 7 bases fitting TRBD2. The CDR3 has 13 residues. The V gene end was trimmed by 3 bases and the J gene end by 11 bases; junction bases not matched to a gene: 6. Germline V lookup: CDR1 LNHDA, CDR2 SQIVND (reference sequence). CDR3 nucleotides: TGTGCCAGTAGTATCCTTGGACTAGACGAGCTGTTTTTT. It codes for CASSILGLDELFF. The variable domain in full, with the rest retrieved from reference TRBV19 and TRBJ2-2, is DGGITQSPKYLFRKEGQNVTLSCEQNLNHDAMYWYRQDPGQGLRLIYYSQIVNDFQKGDIAEGYSVSREKKESFPLTVTSAQKNPTAFYLCASSILGLDELFFGEGSRLTVL.

The CDR3 spells CASRVGFTGELFF. The CDR3, as DNA: TGTGCCAGCCGCGTTGGGTTCACCGGGGAGCTGTTTTTT. The genes are TRBV4-2 and TRBJ2-2; D is unresolved. This CDR3 has 13 residues. The germline V gene has CDR1 LGHNA and CDR2 YNFKEQ. V lost 8 bases and J lost 4, with 11 bases in between.

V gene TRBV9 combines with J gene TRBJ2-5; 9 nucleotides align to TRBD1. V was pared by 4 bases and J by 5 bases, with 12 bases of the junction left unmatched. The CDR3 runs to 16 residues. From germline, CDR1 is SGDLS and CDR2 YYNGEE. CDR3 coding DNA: TGTGCCAGCAGCACAACTCCGGGACAGGGCGGTGAGACCCAGTACTTC. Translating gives CASSTTPGQGGETQYF.

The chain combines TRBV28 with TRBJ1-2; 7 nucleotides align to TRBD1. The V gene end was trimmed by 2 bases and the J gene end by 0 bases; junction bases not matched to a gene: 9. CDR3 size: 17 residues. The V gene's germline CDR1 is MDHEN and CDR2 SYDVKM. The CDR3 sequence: CASSLGRGRASNYGYTF. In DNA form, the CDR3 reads TGTGCCAGCAGTTTAGGTAGGGGGCGAGCTTCTAACTATGGCTACACCTTC.

The CDR3 loop is CASSEEGALTGELFF. The CDR3, as DNA: TGCGCCAGCAGTGAAGAGGGGGCGCTGACCGGGGAGCTGTTTTTT. V is TRBV10-1 and J is TRBJ1-3; 7 bases line up with TRBD1. With the DNA end fitting TRBJ2-2 better, the J assignment may be wrong. Germline V gives CDR1 WNHNN, CDR2 SYGVQD (reference sequence). The CDR3 totals 15 residues.

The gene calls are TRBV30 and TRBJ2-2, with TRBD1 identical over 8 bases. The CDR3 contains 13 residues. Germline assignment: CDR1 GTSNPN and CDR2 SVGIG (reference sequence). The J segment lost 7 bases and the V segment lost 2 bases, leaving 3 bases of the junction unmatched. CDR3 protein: CAWSSGGNGELFF. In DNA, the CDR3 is TGTGCCTGGAGTTCAGGGGGCAACGGGGAGCTGTTTTTT.

Written as DNA, the CDR3 is TGTGCCAGTAGTATTGGAGGGAACACTGAAGCTTTCTTT. This codes for CASSIGGNTEAFF. The rearrangement links TRBV19 to TRBJ1-1; D remains unclear. V lost 3 bases, J lost 1 base, and 6 bases lay in between. Germline V gives CDR1 LNHDA, CDR2 SQIVND (reference sequence). The CDR3 extends over 13 amino acids. Full variable domain (missing parts from reference TRBV19 and TRBJ1-1): DGGITQSPKYLFRKEGQNVTLSCEQNLNHDAMYWYRQDPGQGLRLIYYSQIVNDFQKGDIAEGYSVSREKKESFPLTVTSAQKNPTAFYLCASSIGGNTEAFFGQGTRLTVV.

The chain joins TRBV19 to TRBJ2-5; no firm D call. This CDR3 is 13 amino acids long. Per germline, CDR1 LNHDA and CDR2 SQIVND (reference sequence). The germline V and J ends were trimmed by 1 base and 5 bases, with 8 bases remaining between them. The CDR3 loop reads CASSIVASETQYF. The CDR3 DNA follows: TGTGCCAGTAGTATAGTGGCCTCGGAGACCCAGTACTTC. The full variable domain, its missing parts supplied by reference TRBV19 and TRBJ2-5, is DGGITQSPKYLFRKEGQNVTLSCEQNLNHDAMYWYRQDPGQGLRLIYYSQIVNDFQKGDIAEGYSVSREKKESFPLTVTSAQKNPTAFYLCASSIVASETQYFGPGTRLLVL.

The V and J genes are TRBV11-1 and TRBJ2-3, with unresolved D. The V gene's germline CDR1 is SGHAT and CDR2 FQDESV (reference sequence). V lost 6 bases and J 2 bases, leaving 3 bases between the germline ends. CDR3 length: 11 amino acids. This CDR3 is CASSNTDTQYF. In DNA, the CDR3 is TGTGCCAGCAGTAACACAGATACGCAGTATTTT.

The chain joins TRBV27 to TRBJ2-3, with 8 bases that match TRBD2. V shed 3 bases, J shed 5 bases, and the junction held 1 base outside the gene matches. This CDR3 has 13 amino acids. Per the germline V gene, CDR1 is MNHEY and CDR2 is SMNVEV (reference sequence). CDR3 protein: CASSFLAGDTQYF. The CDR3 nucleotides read TGTGCCAGCAGTTTTCTAGCGGGAGATACGCAGTATTTT.

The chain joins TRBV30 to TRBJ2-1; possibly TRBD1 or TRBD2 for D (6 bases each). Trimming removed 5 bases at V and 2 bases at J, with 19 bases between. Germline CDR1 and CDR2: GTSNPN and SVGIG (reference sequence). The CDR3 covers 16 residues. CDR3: CAWGGAGTRPYNEQFF. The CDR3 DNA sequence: TGTGCCTGGGGAGGGGCCGGGACACGACCCTACAATGAGCAGTTCTTC.

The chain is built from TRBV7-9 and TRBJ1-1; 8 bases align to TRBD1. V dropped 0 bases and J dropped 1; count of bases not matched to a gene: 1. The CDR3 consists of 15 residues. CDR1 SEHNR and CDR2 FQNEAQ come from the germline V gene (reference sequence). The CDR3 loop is CASSLAGQGNTEAFF. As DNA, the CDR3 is TGTGCCAGCAGCTTAGCCGGACAGGGGAACACTGAAGCTTTCTTT.

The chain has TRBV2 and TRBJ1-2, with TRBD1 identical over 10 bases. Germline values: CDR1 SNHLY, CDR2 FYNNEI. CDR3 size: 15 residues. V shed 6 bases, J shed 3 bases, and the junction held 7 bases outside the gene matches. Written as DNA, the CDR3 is TGTGCCAGCAGGGATAGGACAGGGGGTCACTATGGCTACACCTTC. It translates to CASRDRTGGHYGYTF.